Listed below are T cell receptor beta chains from one sample, sequenced in a study of blood T cell repertoires in COVID-19. Data came from immunoSEQ multiplex PCR; TCRdb stores just in-frame clones and leaves some out. This sample has under 250,000 clones; less than 90% occur once, and the top ten carry about 1.5%. Sequenced input: peripheral blood. The receptors were sampled from a woman between 40 and 55 years old who had recovered from COVID-19. Both conserved end residues are part of each CDR3. The D gene is left open where the match is weak. The size field is filled for only some rows; it gives once, few, many or a size class.

abundance	len	d_gene	v_gene	j_gene	CDR3aa	CDR3nt
NA	13	NA	TRBV18	TRBJ1-1	CASATGGNTEAFF	TGTGCCAGCGCAACCGGGGGGAACACTGAAGCTTTCTTT
NA	15	TRBD1	TRBV19	TRBJ1-1	CASSPRTGSHTEAFF	TGTGCCAGTAGCCCGCGGACAGGGTCCCACACTGAAGCTTTCTTT
NA	17	TRBD1	TRBV27	TRBJ2-3	CASSLTRDRSRADTQYF	TGTGCCAGCAGTCTTACCCGGGACAGGTCTAGAGCAGATACGCAGTATTTT
NA	19	TRBD1	TRBV7-6	TRBJ2-6	CASSLVLGTVNSGANVLTF	TGTGCCAGCAGCTTAGTTCTGGGGACAGTAAACTCTGGGGCCAACGTCCTGACTTTC
once	17	NA	TRBV5-1	TRBJ1-1	CASSKTTRGAGNTEAFF	TGCGCCAGCAGCAAAACAACACGGGGGGCGGGGAACACTGAAGCTTTCTTT
NA	13	NA	TRBV12-3/TRBV12-4	TRBJ2-5	CASSKTSKETQYF	TGTGCCAGCAGTAAAACGAGCAAAGAGACCCAGTACTTC
NA	16	NA	TRBV5-1	TRBJ1-1	CASSQNRVGENTEAFF	TGCGCCAGCAGCCAAAACAGGGTGGGGGAGAACACTGAAGCTTTCTTT
NA	14	NA	TRBV29-1	TRBJ1-5	CSVAEGNSNQPQHF	TGCAGCGTTGCCGAGGGAAATAGCAATCAGCCCCAGCATTTT
NA	14	NA	TRBV5-1	TRBJ1-2	CASSLDAEGYGYTF	TGCGCCAGCAGCTTGGACGCGGAGGGCTATGGCTACACCTTC
NA	13	NA	TRBV14	TRBJ1-1	CASSRQGREGAFF	TGTGCCAGCAGCCGTCAGGGGCGCGAGGGGGCTTTCTTT
NA	13	NA	TRBV5-1	TRBJ2-5	CASSLTVQETQYF	TGCGCCAGCAGCCTGACAGTGCAAGAGACCCAGTACTTC
NA	15	NA	TRBV6-6	TRBJ1-1	CASSYSRRSGTEAFF	TGTGCCAGCAGTTACTCGCGGCGTAGTGGCACTGAAGCTTTCTTT
NA	13	NA	TRBV24-1	TRBJ1-2	CATSGENGYGYTF	TGTGCCACCAGTGGGGAGAATGGCTATGGCTACACCTTC
NA	16	NA	TRBV6-1	TRBJ1-6	CASSDTGLGLDSPLHF	TGTGCCAGCAGTGACACAGGGTTGGGATTGGATTCACCCCTCCACTTT
NA	15	NA	TRBV11-3	TRBJ2-2	CASSQDSANTGELFF	TGTGCCAGCAGCCAGGACAGTGCGAACACCGGGGAGCTGTTTTTT